What follows describes a single T cell receptor (beta chain). Here immunoSEQ multiplex PCR was the method, and the copy in TCRdb shows in-frame clones only, minus some. Here the sample spans over 65,000 clones, roughly 90% being singletons. The sample is drawn from a study of T cell responses to AZD1222 COVID-19 vaccine. The CDR3 sequence is 16 residues long. Germline CDR1 SGHTA, CDR2 FQGNSA. V was pared by 5 bases and J by 6 bases, with 22 bases between. Sequencing used peripheral blood, obtained 28 days after the second AZD1222 dose. This sequence was found in an adult who received the AZD1222 COVID-19 vaccine. The chain couples TRBV7-2 to TRBJ2-5; perhaps TRBD2 as D (6 bases). The CDR3 loop is CASSPPLAIGKKTQYF. CDR3 DNA sequence: TGTGCCAGCAGCCCACCTCTAGCGATCGGGAAGAAGACCCAGTACTTC.